Listed below are T cell receptor beta chains from one sample, sequenced in a study of cytomegalovirus exposure and HLA in healthy donors. The method was immunoSEQ multiplex PCR; TCRdb's version includes in-frame clones alone and lacks a portion of them. The repertoire holds around 180,000 clones, with about 80% as singletons. Sequenced: PBMCs. Every receptor here comes from a man between 60 and 70 years old in good health and CMV-seronegative. CDR3s include the opening cysteine and the closing phenylalanine or tryptophan. Each record gives: V gene, J gene, D gene, clone size, CDR3 DNA, CDR3 protein. D genes are given only for firm matches. The size entry is marked missing in some rows and otherwise reads once, few, many or a size class.

V: TRBV7-2
J: TRBJ2-7
D: TRBD1
size: once
DNA: TGTGCCAGCAGCTCCTCTCCCGGGACAGGTTTCCACGAGCAGTACTTC
CDR3: CASSSSPGTGFHEQYF

V: TRBV12-5
J: TRBJ2-1
D: TRBD2
size: .
DNA: TGTGCTAGTGGTTTGACCCGACTAGCGGGTAACAATGAGCAGTTCTTC
CDR3: CASGLTRLAGNNEQFF

V: TRBV10-2
J: TRBJ2-1
D: .
size: .
DNA: TGCGCCAGCAGTGAGTCCGGGACTCCCTATGAGCAGTTCTTC
CDR3: CASSESGTPYEQFF

V: TRBV5-1
J: TRBJ1-2
D: .
size: .
DNA: TGCGCCAGCAGCTTCGATGGGGGGGATGGCTACACCTTC
CDR3: CASSFDGGDGYTF

V: TRBV4-1
J: TRBJ2-1
D: TRBD1
size: .
DNA: TGCGCCAGCAGCCAGTCCGGGACAGGGTACAATGAGCAGTTCTTC
CDR3: CASSQSGTGYNEQFF

V: TRBV6-5
J: TRBJ1-4
D: .
size: .
DNA: TGTGCCAGCAAAGGGAGTCTTAATGAAAAACTGTTTTTT
CDR3: CASKGSLNEKLFF

V: TRBV15
J: TRBJ2-1
D: .
size: .
DNA: TGTGCCACCAGCCCCGACAGTCCGTCTTACAATGAGCAGTTCTTC
CDR3: CATSPDSPSYNEQFF

V: TRBV6-5
J: TRBJ2-6
D: .
size: once
DNA: TGTGCCAGCCGCCGCAGCTCTGGGGCCAACGTCCTGACTTTC
CDR3: CASRRSSGANVLTF

V: TRBV4-2
J: TRBJ2-5
D: TRBD2
size: .
DNA: TGTGCCAGCAGCCAAGGGGGACGAGCGGGAGTGGAGACCCAGTACTTC
CDR3: CASSQGGRAGVETQYF

V: TRBV27
J: TRBJ2-7
D: .
size: .
DNA: TGTGCCAGCAGTTACCTCAGGGAAGGGGGCGAGCAGTACTTC
CDR3: CASSYLREGGEQYF

V: TRBV7-2
J: TRBJ1-5
D: .
size: .
DNA: TGTGCCAGCAGCTTAGCGGCAGGGCAGCATCAGCCCCAGCATTTT
CDR3: CASSLAAGQHQPQHF

V: TRBV6-1
J: TRBJ1-2
D: .
size: .
DNA: TGTGCCAGCAGCCTAAATGCGCATGGCTACACCTTC
CDR3: CASSLNAHGYTF

V: TRBV19
J: TRBJ2-2
D: TRBD1
size: .
DNA: TGTGCCAGTAGCCACGGGTGGGGACAGGGGAACACCGGGGAGCTGTTTTTT
CDR3: CASSHGWGQGNTGELFF